A single sample gave rise to the 5 T cell receptor beta chains below, sequenced in a study of shared clonotypes between healthy human individuals. The repertoire was sequenced with immunoSEQ multiplex PCR; TCRdb's copy has only in-frame clones and lacks some. The sample carries some 2,000,000 clones, roughly 95% recorded once. The sample consisted of naive CD4+ T cells sorted from blood. Subset specified: CD45RA+ positively selected. The origin of the receptors is a man aged 18 to 29 in good health.

This chain links TRBV11-3 with TRBJ2-3; 8 bases agree with TRBD1. Germline V gene sequence: CDR1 SGHNT, CDR2 YENEEA. This CDR3 spans 15 amino acids. With V trimmed by 4 bases and J by 1 base, 4 bases remained unmatched. CDR3 in amino acids: CASSSDRVGTDTQYF. DNA of the CDR3: TGTGCCAGCAGCTCGGACAGGGTAGGCACAGATACGCAGTATTTT.

The rearrangement uses TRBV4-3 and TRBJ2-6; the D gene is possibly TRBD2 (6 bases). Germline V CDR1 and CDR2: LGHNA, YSLEER. The CDR3 runs to 19 residues. V was pared by 3 bases and J by 0 bases, with 18 bases between. The CDR3 DNA reads TGCGCCAGCAGCCAGGGTGGCGGGGCAACCTACTCTGGGGCCAACGTCCTGACTTTC. Protein: CASSQGGGATYSGANVLTF.

This chain links TRBV9 with TRBJ2-2; TRBD1 might be the D (5 bases). The CDR3 sequence is 20 residues long. Germline assignment: CDR1 SGDLS and CDR2 YYNGEE. Deletions cut 0 bases from V and 3 bases from J, with 24 bases between. This CDR3 is CASSVGSGQGITRDTGELFF. CDR3 DNA sequence: TGTGCCAGCAGCGTAGGGTCAGGACAAGGTATTACCAGGGACACCGGGGAGCTGTTTTTT.

The V and J genes are TRBV30 and TRBJ2-7; D ambiguous. Germline-derived CDR1 and CDR2 are GTSNPN and SVGIG (reference sequence). The CDR3 is made up of 12 amino acids. V lost 5 bases and J 5 bases, leaving 13 bases between the germline ends. The CDR3 here is CAWSNGVHEQYF. In nucleotides, the CDR3 is TGTGCCTGGTCCAATGGGGTCCACGAGCAGTACTTC.

A single count supports this clone. The V gene is TRBV6-8, the J gene TRBJ1-1, with TRBD1 identical over 7 bases. From germline, CDR1 is MNHGY and CDR2 SAAAGT. The CDR3 has 13 residues. V shed 7 bases, J shed 3 bases, and the junction held 5 bases outside the gene matches. Here the CDR3 reads CASTGQGDTEAFF. The CDR3 nucleotides are TGTGCCAGCACTGGCCAGGGGGACACTGAAGCTTTCTTT.